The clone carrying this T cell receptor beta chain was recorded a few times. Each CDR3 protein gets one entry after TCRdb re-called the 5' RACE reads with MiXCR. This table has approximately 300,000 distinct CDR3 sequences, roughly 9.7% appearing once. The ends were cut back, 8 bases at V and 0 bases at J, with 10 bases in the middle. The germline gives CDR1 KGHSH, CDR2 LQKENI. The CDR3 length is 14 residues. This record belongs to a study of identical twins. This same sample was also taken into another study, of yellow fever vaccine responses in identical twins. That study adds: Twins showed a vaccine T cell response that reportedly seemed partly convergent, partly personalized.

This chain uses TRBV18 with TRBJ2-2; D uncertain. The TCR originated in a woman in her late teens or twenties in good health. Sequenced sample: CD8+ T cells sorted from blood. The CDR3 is CASPNLSNTGELFF. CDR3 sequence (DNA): TGTGCCAGCCCCAATCTCTCGAACACCGGGGAGCTGTTTTTT.